Listed here are 31 T cell receptor beta chains from one sample, sequenced in a study of cytomegalovirus exposure and HLA in healthy donors. Sequencing used immunoSEQ multiplex PCR; TCRdb keeps in-frame clones, though not all of them. The sample has more than 95,000 clones, about nine tenths seen once. Source material: PBMCs. Source of these receptors: a woman aged 18-35 years in good health and CMV-seronegative.

This clone is medium-sized in the sample. V gene TRBV4-2 combines with J gene TRBJ2-7; 11 bases agree with TRBD2. After removal of 0 bases from V and 0 bases from J, the junction contained 1 base not matched to a gene. CDR3 length: 16 residues. Germline loops: CDR1 LGHNA, CDR2 YNFKEQ. CDR3 nucleotides: TGTGCCAGCAGCCAAGATGGGACTAGCGGCTCCTACGAGCAGTACTTC. Amino acids: CASSQDGTSGSYEQYF.

The chain uses TRBV6-6 and TRBJ2-1; 9 nucleotides align to TRBD1. Germline-derived CDR1 and CDR2 are MNHNY and SVGAGI (reference sequence). The CDR3 sequence is 15 residues long. V gave up 2 bases and J gave up 3 bases; unmatched junction bases: 2. The CDR3 DNA sequence: TGTGCCAGCAGTTACACGACAGGGGGCTACAATGAGCAGTTCTTC. Translation: CASSYTTGGYNEQFF.

This chain uses TRBV4-1 with TRBJ2-1, with TRBD1 identical over 7 bases. Per germline, CDR1 MGHRA and CDR2 YSYEKL. V gave up 3 bases and J gave up 10 bases; unmatched junction bases: 15. The CDR3 runs 16 residues. The chain's CDR3 is CASSHGPRQGRGEQFF. For the CDR3, the DNA is TGCGCCAGCAGCCACGGGCCGCGACAGGGAAGGGGCGAGCAGTTCTTC.

The DNA of the CDR3 is TGCAGCGTTGAAGAAGGTGCGGGAACTTCCTACGAGCAGTACTTC. It encodes CSVEEGAGTSYEQYF. The chain links TRBV29-1 to TRBJ2-7; weak D call: TRBD2 (6 bases). This CDR3 region has 15 residues. V was clipped by 0 bases and J by 1 base, with 13 bases between them. Germline V gives CDR1 SQVTM, CDR2 ANQGSEA.

This chain joins TRBV9 and TRBJ2-1, with D possibly being TRBD2 (5 bases). This CDR3 has 15 residues. Germline loops: CDR1 SGDLS, CDR2 YYNGEE. V lost 1 base and J lost 9, with 17 bases in between. CDR3 residues: CASSVLARADGEQFF. The DNA for the CDR3 is TGTGCCAGCAGCGTATTAGCGAGGGCCGATGGTGAGCAGTTCTTC.

Here the CDR3 reads CASSYSGTGGYGYTF. Written as DNA, the CDR3 is TGTGCCAGCAGTTATTCCGGGACAGGGGGCTATGGCTACACCTTC. The chain is built from TRBV6-6 and TRBJ1-2; 11 bases match TRBD1. V lost 3 bases and J lost 4; bases outside the gene matches: 4. CDR1 and CDR2 (germline): MNHNY, SVGAGI (reference sequence). There are 15 residues in the CDR3.

This chain links TRBV7-8 with TRBJ2-7; TRBD2 is a possible D gene (6 bases). V gave up 3 bases and J gave up 6 bases, with 18 bases separating them. CDR1 is SGHVS, CDR2 FQNEAQ, per germline. This CDR3 region has 15 residues. CDR3 region: CASSFGGTSLPEQYF. CDR3 sequence (DNA): TGTGCCAGCAGCTTTGGCGGGACCTCTCTCCCCGAGCAGTACTTC. Looking up the rest from reference TRBV7-8 and TRBJ2-7 gives the full variable domain: GAGVSQSPRYKVAKRGQDVALRCDPISGHVSLFWYQQALGQGPEFLTYFQNEAQLDKSGLPSDRFFAERPEGSVSTLKIQRTQQEDSAVYLCASSFGGTSLPEQYFGPGTRLTVT.

This chain joins TRBV11-2 and TRBJ1-5; tentative D call: TRBD1 (5 bases). V lost 5 bases to trimming and J lost 4 bases, with 15 bases between them. The germline CDR1 and CDR2 sequences are SGHAT and FQNNGV. The CDR3 totals 15 residues. The CDR3 DNA sequence: TGTGCCAGCAGCCCTGTCGGCGGGGGGAATCAGCCCCAGCATTTT. It yields the protein CASSPVGGGNQPQHF.

This clone was seen just once. CDR3 sequence reads: CASSPLGSAGGPHEQYF. DNA of the CDR3: TGTGCCAGCTCACCACTCGGATCAGCGGGAGGGCCGCACGAGCAGTACTTC. J is TRBJ2-7 and V is TRBV18, with 10 bases aligning to TRBD2. The germline gives CDR1 KGHSH, CDR2 LQKENI. Trimming at V came to 1 base and at J to 5 bases, leaving 11 bases not matched to a gene. This CDR3 is 17 amino acids long.

The chain has TRBV7-2 and TRBJ1-5; TRBD1 might be the D (5 bases). CDR1 SGHTA and CDR2 FQGNSA come from the germline V gene. The CDR3 runs to 16 residues. The V end lost 0 bases, the J end lost 2 bases, and 11 bases lay between the germline ends. DNA of the CDR3: TGTGCCAGCAGCTTAGCCGCAGGGCCGGGCAATCAGCCCCAGCATTTT. Translated: CASSLAAGPGNQPQHF.

In this sample, this clone turned up a few times. The chain uses TRBV9 and TRBJ2-2; D is undetermined. Germline V gives CDR1 SGDLS, CDR2 YYNGEE. The ends were cut back, 4 bases at V and 6 bases at J, with 10 bases in the middle. CDR3 size: 13 residues. In nucleotides, the CDR3 is TGTGCCAGCAGCCCCTCGGGTCCCGGGGAGCTGTTTTTT. Encoded protein: CASSPSGPGELFF.

This rearrangement joins TRBV7-9 to TRBJ2-7, with D possibly matching TRBD1 (6 bases). The V end was cut by 5 bases, the J end by 3 bases, with 14 bases between. Germline V gene sequence: CDR1 SEHNR, CDR2 FQNEAQ (reference sequence). The CDR3 contains 14 residues. The CDR3 sequence is CASSRTRDIYEQYF. The CDR3 DNA follows: TGTGCCAGCAGCCGCACTCGGGACATCTACGAGCAGTACTTC.

This sequence joins TRBV18 and TRBJ2-3, with D perhaps TRBD2 (7 bases). V was trimmed by 0 bases and J by 5 bases, leaving 12 bases between them. Germline V gene data show CDR1 as KGHSH and CDR2 as LQKENI. The CDR3 runs 15 residues. This CDR3 is CASSPPGGQGDTQYF. CDR3 sequence (DNA): TGTGCCAGCTCACCACCCGGGGGGCAGGGAGATACGCAGTATTTT. Full variable domain (rest looked up from reference TRBV18 and TRBJ2-3): NAGVMQNPRHLVRRRGQEARLRCSPMKGHSHVYWYRQLPEEGLKFMVYLQKENIIDESGMPKERFSAEFPKEGPSILRIQQVVRGDSAAYFCASSPPGGQGDTQYFGPGTRLTVL.

The genes are TRBV28 and TRBJ2-7, with TRBD1 matching 8 bases. This CDR3 spans 17 amino acids. J lost 0 bases, V lost 7 bases, and 14 bases had no gene match. Germline CDR1 is MDHEN and CDR2 is SYDVKM. CDR3 sequence: CASISITGGTTSYEQYF. The CDR3, as DNA: TGTGCCAGCATTTCTATTACAGGGGGAACAACCTCCTACGAGCAGTACTTC. Full variable domain (remainder filled in from reference TRBV28 and TRBJ2-7): DVKVTQSSRYLVKRTGEKVFLECVQDMDHENMFWYRQDPGLGLRLIYFSYDVKMKEKGDIPEGYSVSREKKERFSLILESASTNQTSMYLCASISITGGTTSYEQYFGPGTRLTVT.

The chain recombines TRBV4-1 with TRBJ1-1; D gene ambiguous. V was shortened by 1 base and J by 1 base, with 7 bases between the two germline ends. Germline values: CDR1 MGHRA, CDR2 YSYEKL. The CDR3 is made up of 14 amino acids. This CDR3 reads CASSQVNRNTEAFF. In nucleotides, the CDR3 is TGCGCCAGCAGCCAAGTAAACAGGAACACTGAAGCTTTCTTT.

V gene TRBV13 combines with J gene TRBJ2-7, with TRBD1 matching over 10 bases. Trimming took 0 bases from V and 5 from J; bases not matched to a gene: 7. The CDR3 length is 16 residues. Germline V gene sequence: CDR1 PRHDT, CDR2 FYEKMQ (reference sequence). DNA for the CDR3: TGTGCCAGCAGCTTAGGTGGGACAGGGGACTTGGACGAGCAGTACTTC. Translated: CASSLGGTGDLDEQYF.

J is TRBJ2-1 and V is TRBV11-2, with 7 bases lining up with TRBD2. Losses at the gene ends were 1 base for V and 6 bases for J; bases not matched to a gene: 6. The CDR3 totals 15 residues. Germline V gene data show CDR1 as SGHAT and CDR2 as FQNNGV. CDR3 amino acids: CASSLVRLAFNEQFF. CDR3 nucleotides: TGTGCCAGCAGCTTAGTGAGACTAGCCTTCAATGAGCAGTTCTTC.

The table lists this clone with a few counts. This chain joins TRBV5-4 and TRBJ2-7; D is possibly TRBD1 (5 bases). Germline V gene data show CDR1 as SGHNT and CDR2 as YYREEE (reference sequence). V lost 4 bases and J 0 bases, leaving 17 bases between the germline ends. CDR3 size: 16 residues. DNA for the CDR3: TGTGCCAGCAGCCAAAAGGGGATAAGGCCCTCCTACGAGCAGTACTTC. The encoded protein is CASSQKGIRPSYEQYF.

The chain carries TRBV30 and TRBJ2-5; 10 bases map to TRBD1. Germline-derived CDR1 and CDR2 are GTSNPN and SVGIG (reference sequence). With V trimmed by 5 bases and J by 4 bases, 1 base remained unmatched. The CDR3 extends over 12 amino acids. This CDR3 is CAWDRGRETQYF. The DNA for the CDR3 is TGTGCCTGGGACAGGGGGCGAGAGACCCAGTACTTC. The complete variable domain, with remaining parts taken from reference TRBV30 and TRBJ2-5, reads SQTIHQWPATLVQPVGSPLSLECTVEGTSNPNLYWYRQAAGRGLQLLFYSVGIGQISSEVPQNLSASRPQDRQFILSSKKLLLSDSGFYLCAWDRGRETQYFGPGTRLLVL.

This clone occurred once. It may be a read error: a sequence one base away is much more abundant. The V and J genes are TRBV5-4 and TRBJ2-2; 11 bases line up with TRBD2. The germline gives CDR1 SGHNT, CDR2 YYREEE (reference sequence). J was trimmed by 3 bases and V by 3 bases; bases with no gene match: 1. This CDR3 contains 15 residues. CDR3 residues: CASSSGLADTGELFF. CDR3 in DNA: TGTGCCAGCAGCTCGGGACTAGCGGACACCGGGGAGCTGTTTTTT.

The chain employs TRBV7-2 and TRBJ1-2; D is ambiguous. Germline V gene data show CDR1 as SGHTA and CDR2 as FQGNSA. CDR3 size: 14 residues. Trimming stripped 5 bases from V and 4 bases from J, with 14 bases between. The CDR3 region has the DNA TGTGCCAGCAGCGTTAGTCCGGGAATCTATGGCTACACCTTC. This encodes CASSVSPGIYGYTF.

This sequence joins TRBV7-9 and TRBJ1-1; the D is unclear. This CDR3 has 10 residues. Trimming removed 4 bases from V and 7 bases from J, with 4 bases in between. The germline CDR1 and CDR2 sequences are SEHNR and FQNEAQ (reference sequence). The CDR3 DNA sequence: TGTGCCAGCAGCTCGGTTGAAGCTTTCTTT. This codes for CASSSVEAFF.

Concerning this clone: Mismatch with germline at one junction end may stem from a read error. The rearrangement uses TRBV11-2 and TRBJ2-1; 12 bases agree with TRBD2. Germline V CDR1 and CDR2: SGHAT, FQNNGV. The CDR3 contains 12 residues. Written as DNA, the CDR3 is TGTGCCAGCAGCTTAACTAGCGGGAGGCTCGTCTTC. It translates to CASSLTSGRLVF. The full variable domain, rest sourced from reference TRBV11-2 and TRBJ2-1, is EAGVAQSPRYKIIEKRQSVAFWCNPISGHATLYWYQQILGQGPKLLIQFQNNGVVDDSQLPKDRFSAERLKGVDSTLKIQPAKLEDSAVYLCASSLTSGRLVFGPGTRLTVL.

This chain joins TRBV2 and TRBJ1-2; the D is unclear. V lost 1 base and J lost 8, with 11 bases in between. Germline lookup yields CDR1 SNHLY and CDR2 FYNNEI. This CDR3 region has 13 residues. For the CDR3, the DNA is TGTGCCAGCAGTGAAGACATGGCTGCAGGCTACACCTTC. Translated, it gives CASSEDMAAGYTF.

This clone was seen only a few times. This chain connects TRBV2 to TRBJ2-1; 12 nucleotides agree with TRBD1. The CDR3 has 21 residues. Germline V gene lookup returns CDR1 SNHLY and CDR2 FYNNEI. The junction had 24 bases not matched to a gene; V was cut back by 6 bases and J by 6 bases. The CDR3 sequence is CASSGAGQGAVGNGGSNEQFF. The CDR3 coding sequence is TGTGCCAGCAGCGGCGCGGGACAGGGGGCGGTGGGGAATGGAGGGAGCAATGAGCAGTTCTTC.

The genes are TRBV4-1 and TRBJ2-1; 9 positions agree with TRBD2. The CDR3 is 15 amino acids. V shed 4 bases, J shed 2 bases, and the junction held 3 bases outside the gene matches. CDR1 and CDR2 (germline): MGHRA, YSYEKL. CDR3: CASSRGGGAYNEQFF. CDR3 DNA: TGCGCCAGCAGCCGCGGGGGGGGCGCCTACAATGAGCAGTTCTTC.

CDR3 nucleotides: TGCGCCAGCAGCGTTACAGCTGGGGCCAACGTCCTGACTTTC. It is translated as CASSVTAGANVLTF. The chain has TRBV5-1 and TRBJ2-6; D call uncertain. The CDR3 length is 14 residues. V gave up 4 bases and J gave up 2 bases, with 7 bases separating them. Germline CDR1 SGHRS, CDR2 YFSETQ.

The chain is built from TRBV11-2 and TRBJ2-1; 7 nucleotides match TRBD2. With 5 bases clipped from V and 5 bases from J, the junction kept 9 bases outside the gene matches. Germline CDR1 SGHAT, CDR2 FQNNGV. There are 15 residues in the CDR3. The CDR3 here is CASSPWGGEDNEQFF. The CDR3 DNA reads TGTGCCAGCAGCCCCTGGGGGGGGGAGGACAATGAGCAGTTCTTC.

J is TRBJ1-5 and V is TRBV28; D gene unclear. The germline gives CDR1 MDHEN, CDR2 SYDVKM. V lost 4 bases, J lost 1 base, and 14 bases lay in between. This CDR3 has 16 residues. This CDR3 is CASSSDEGLSNQPQHF. The DNA for the CDR3 is TGTGCCAGCAGTTCTGACGAGGGCCTGAGCAATCAGCCCCAGCATTTT.

The rearrangement links TRBV5-5 to TRBJ1-1; D is ambiguous. V shed 0 bases and J shed 4 bases, with 10 bases lying between them. The CDR3 has 14 amino acids. The V gene's germline CDR1 is SGHKS and CDR2 YYEKEE (reference sequence). The CDR3 region is CASSLEAWATEAFF. CDR3 DNA sequence: TGTGCCAGCAGCTTGGAGGCTTGGGCCACTGAAGCTTTCTTT. Drawing the rest from reference TRBV5-5 and TRBJ1-1, the complete variable domain is DAGVTQSPTHLIKTRGQQVTLRCSPISGHKSVSWYQQVLGQGPQFIFQYYEKEERGRGNFPDRFSARQFPNYSSELNVNALLLGDSALYLCASSLEAWATEAFFGQGTRLTVV.

For the CDR3, the DNA is TGTGCCAGCAGCTTAGGGCGGGGTTCCTACGAGCAGTACTTC. Amino acids: CASSLGRGSYEQYF. The J gene is TRBJ2-7, the V gene TRBV13; weak D call: TRBD2 (6 bases). Germline V gene data show CDR1 as PRHDT and CDR2 as FYEKMQ (reference sequence). V gave up 0 bases and J gave up 1 base, with 7 bases separating them. This CDR3 region has 14 residues. The complete variable domain, with remaining parts taken from reference TRBV13 and TRBJ2-7, reads AAGVIQSPRHLIKEKRETATLKCYPIPRHDTVYWYQQGPGQDPQFLISFYEKMQSDKGSIPDRFSAQQFSDYHSELNMSSLELGDSALYFCASSLGRGSYEQYFGPGTRLTVT.